This T cell receptor (beta chain) appears in the sequencing data of a study of T cell responses to AZD1222 COVID-19 vaccine. General observations from the study: Most donors were white British and more were female, and clonal diversity was possibly underestimated. In all cases, repertoires were sampled only after the peak T cell response. Unmutated variant regions are reportedly targeted by nearly half of spike-specific TCRs. Only a handful of people who got AZD1222 tested seropositive at baseline.

Sequenced by immunoSEQ multiplex PCR; TCRdb stores in-frame clones only, minus some. This table has roughly 170,000 clones, 90% to 95% appearing once. V trimming: 1 base; J trimming: 8 bases; junction bases outside the gene matches: 8. The CDR3 extends over 16 amino acids. The germline gives CDR1 LGHNA, CDR2 YSLEER. On this clone itself: What it binds is not known.

This chain connects TRBV4-3 to TRBJ2-1, with 10 bases matching TRBD1. The sequence derives from an adult in good health. The sample consisted of peripheral blood, taken on day 0 of AZD1222 vaccination. This chain's CDR3 is CASSQGQGALRDEQFF. The CDR3 DNA reads TGCGCCAGCAGCCAAGGACAGGGGGCTTTGAGAGATGAGCAGTTCTTC.